The clone carrying this T cell receptor beta chain has at least ten counts. Its target is unknown. Amplification of TCR beta CDR3 regions used RNA as the template. During a first-round RT-PCR of the TCR CDR3, the HTBI primer set was used. TCRdb reprocessed the multiplex PCR reads with MiXCR, giving one entry per CDR3 protein. The sample lists approximately 400,000 distinct CDR3 sequences, around 20% occurring once. The data are from a study of T cells in Graves' hyperthyroidism and ophthalmopathy. Regarding the study as a whole: The blood repertoire included most of the expanded thyroid clonotypes above 0.001.

The diagnoses drew upon clinical symptoms, serum thyroxine and TRAb, thyroid ultrasound and orbital computed tomography. The material sequenced was blood. This clonotype originated in a man in his late teens or twenties with Graves' ophthalmopathy.

This CDR3 reads CASRSGEIWNTEAFF. For the CDR3, the DNA is TGTGCCAGCAGATCAGGGGAGATATGGAACACTGAAGCTTTCTTT. The J gene is TRBJ1-1, the V gene TRBV27, with D perhaps matching TRBD1 (6 bases). This CDR3 is built from 15 residues. CDR1 and CDR2 (germline): MNHEY, SMNVEV (reference sequence). V shed 6 bases and J shed 1 base, with 15 bases lying between them.